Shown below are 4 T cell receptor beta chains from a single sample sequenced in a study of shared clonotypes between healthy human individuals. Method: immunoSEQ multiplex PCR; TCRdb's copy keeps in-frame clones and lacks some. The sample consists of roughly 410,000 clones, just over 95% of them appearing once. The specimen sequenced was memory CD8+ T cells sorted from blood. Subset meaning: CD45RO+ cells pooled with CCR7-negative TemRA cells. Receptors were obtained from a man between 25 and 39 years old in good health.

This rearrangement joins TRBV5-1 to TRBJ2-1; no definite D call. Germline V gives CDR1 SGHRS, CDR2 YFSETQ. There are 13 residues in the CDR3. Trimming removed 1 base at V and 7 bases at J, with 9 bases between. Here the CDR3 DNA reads TGCGCCAGCAGCTTGACGGAGTGGAATGAGCAGTTCTTC. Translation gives CASSLTEWNEQFF.

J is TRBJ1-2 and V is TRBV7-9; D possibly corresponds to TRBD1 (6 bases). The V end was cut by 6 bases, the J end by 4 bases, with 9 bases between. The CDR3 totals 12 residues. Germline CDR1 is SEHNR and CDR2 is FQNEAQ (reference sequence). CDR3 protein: CASRDSSYGYTF. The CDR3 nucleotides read TGTGCCAGCAGGGACAGTTCCTATGGCTACACCTTC.

The CDR3 region has the DNA TGTGCCATCAGTGAGTCCTGGGGGACCCCCACAGATACGCAGTATTTT. The encoded protein is CAISESWGTPTDTQYF. The rearrangement uses TRBV10-3 and TRBJ2-3; possibly TRBD1 or TRBD2 for D (5 bases each). Trimming cost V 0 bases and J 2 bases, with 12 bases left between them. The CDR3 consists of 16 residues. Per the germline V gene, CDR1 is ENHRY and CDR2 is SYGVKD.

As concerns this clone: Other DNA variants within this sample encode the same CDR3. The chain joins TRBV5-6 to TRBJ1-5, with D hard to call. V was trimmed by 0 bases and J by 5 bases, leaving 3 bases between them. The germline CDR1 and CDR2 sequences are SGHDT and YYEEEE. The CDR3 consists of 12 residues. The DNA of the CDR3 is TGTGCCAGCAGCTTGGGAGATCAGCCCCAGCATTTT. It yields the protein CASSLGDQPQHF. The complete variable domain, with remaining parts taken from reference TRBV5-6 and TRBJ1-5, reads DAGVTQSPTHLIKTRGQQVTLRCSPKSGHDTVSWYQQALGQGPQFIFQYYEEEERQRGNFPDRFSGHQFPNYSSELNVNALLLGDSALYLCASSLGDQPQHFGDGTRLSIL.